This T cell receptor beta chain originates from a study of blood T cell repertoires in COVID-19. Study-wide background: Specimens from acute and convalescent COVID-19 originated in the United States, Italy and Spain.

The ends were cut back, 7 bases at V and 8 bases at J, with 25 bases in the middle. Germline V lookup: CDR1 KGHDR, CDR2 SFDVKD. This CDR3 has 17 amino acids. This clone has only one observation. Original handling: Estimates of nucleated cell counts were drawn from the amplification of reference gene primers. Measured with immunoSEQ multiplex PCR; TCRdb has only the in-frame clones, and not every one. That table supplies the V and J calls and clone size; D and trimming were determined from the DNA. The data hold 90,000 to 110,000 clones, with approximately 80% observed a single time. This TCR derives from a woman of 80 years or more with acute or convalescent COVID-19. The specimen was peripheral blood. This chain connects TRBV24-1 to TRBJ2-2; D perhaps matches TRBD1 (5 bases). The CDR3 spells CATRGDLGKGNLGELFF. CDR3 nucleotides: TGTGCCACCAGAGGGGATCTAGGAAAGGGGAACCTAGGGGAGCTGTTTTTT.